These T cell receptor beta chains were read from a single sample in a study of molecular identifiers for immune sequencing clone quantification. MiXCR, applied by TCRdb to the PCR reads, yields one record per CDR3 protein. The sample comprises 400,000 to 600,000 distinct CDR3 sequences, roughly 24% of which are singletons, and roughly 0.77% rests with the top ten. Sequencing used naive CD8+ T cells from blood, with Jurkat cell RNA spiked in. The receptors come from a human donor in good health. Some libraries in this study had Jurkat cell RNA spiked in. CDR3s include the opening cysteine and the closing phenylalanine or tryptophan. The order of the fields is V gene, clone size, J gene, D gene, CDR3 protein, CDR3 DNA. The D gene is left open where the match is weak. The listing skips clone size in some rows; elsewhere it reads once, few, many or a size class.

TRBV15,.,TRBJ2-1,.,CATSRDGEQFF,TGTGCCACCAGCAGAGACGGGGAGCAGTTCTTC
TRBV4-1,many,TRBJ2-2,.,CASSQERNTGELFF,TGCGCCAGCAGCCAAGAGCGGAACACCGGGGAGCTGTTTTTT
TRBV9,many,TRBJ1-6,.,CASSSWDAPSPLHF,TGTGCCAGCAGCTCCTGGGACGCGCCCTCACCCCTCCACTTT
TRBV4-3,few,TRBJ1-3,.,CASSQEQFSGNTIYF,TGCGCCAGCAGCCAAGAACAGTTCTCTGGAAACACCATATATTTT
TRBV13,.,TRBJ1-2,TRBD1,CASSGGTANYGYTF,TGTGCCAGCAGCGGCGGGACAGCAAACTATGGCTACACCTTC
TRBV4-1,many,TRBJ2-7,.,CASSPSVSYEQYF,TGCGCCAGCAGCCCGAGTGTTTCCTACGAGCAGTACTTC
TRBV5-4,.,TRBJ2-6,.,CANSNRGPNVLTF,TGTGCCAACAGCAACCGGGGCCCCAACGTCCTGACTTTC
TRBV11-2,.,TRBJ2-5,.,CASSSTPQGRKETQYF,TGTGCCAGCAGCTCGACCCCACAGGGTAGGAAAGAGACCCAGTACTTC
TRBV12-3/TRBV12-4,few,TRBJ2-1,TRBD1,CASSLFPQGSNEQFF,TGTGCCAGCAGTTTATTCCCACAGGGGAGTAATGAGCAGTTCTTC
TRBV6-6,.,TRBJ1-4,.,CASSYSYPSGNEKLFF,TGTGCCAGCAGTTACTCGTATCCTTCGGGTAATGAAAAACTGTTTTTT
TRBV15,.,TRBJ2-1,.,CATSRERGPYNEQFF,TGTGCCACCAGCAGAGAACGGGGACCATACAATGAGCAGTTCTTC
TRBV5-6,.,TRBJ2-1,.,CASSLSHSANEQFF,TGTGCCAGCAGCTTGAGCCATAGCGCCAATGAGCAGTTCTTC
TRBV19,.,TRBJ2-7,TRBD1,CASSIGQGLLNEQYF,TGTGCCAGTAGTATCGGACAGGGGTTGCTCAACGAGCAGTACTTC
TRBV7-8,few,TRBJ2-1,TRBD1,CACSRNRGPDEQFF,TGTGCCTGCAGCCGTAACAGGGGGCCGGATGAGCAGTTCTTC
TRBV7-2,.,TRBJ1-1,TRBD1,CASSKGDRSSGTEAFF,TGTGCCAGCAGCAAGGGGGACAGGAGTTCCGGAACTGAAGCTTTCTTT
TRBV11-2,.,TRBJ2-5,TRBD2,CASSLAPYSGAQETQYF,TGTGCCAGCAGCTTGGCCCCTTACAGCGGGGCCCAAGAGACCCAGTACTTC
TRBV7-9,.,TRBJ2-2,TRBD1,CASSPPRDRGHRELFF,TGTGCCAGCAGCCCCCCCCGGGACAGGGGGCATAGGGAGCTGTTTTTT
TRBV7-2,.,TRBJ2-5,.,CASSHTMVGQETQYF,TGTGCCAGCAGCCATACCATGGTGGGTCAAGAGACCCAGTACTTC
TRBV24-1,.,TRBJ1-1,.,CVTSEGRANAEAFF,TGTGTCACCAGTGAAGGCAGGGCGAACGCTGAAGCTTTCTTT
TRBV27,.,TRBJ2-1,.,CASSLSGQSYNEQFF,TGTGCCAGCAGTTTATCCGGACAGTCCTACAATGAGCAGTTCTTC
TRBV30,few,TRBJ2-1,TRBD2,CAWSAGGQGEQFF,TGTGCCTGGAGTGCGGGGGGGCAAGGTGAGCAGTTCTTC
TRBV19,.,TRBJ2-3,.,CASSIGAGWSQYF,TGTGCCAGTAGTATAGGCGCCGGGTGGTCGCAGTATTTT
TRBV20-1,.,TRBJ2-7,.,CSARLVTSYEQYF,TGCAGTGCTAGGCTGGTGACCTCCTACGAGCAGTACTTC
TRBV5-1,many,TRBJ2-7,TRBD2,CASSLFPSGDYEQYF,TGCGCCAGCAGCTTGTTCCCTAGCGGGGACTACGAGCAGTACTTC
TRBV29-1,.,TRBJ2-7,TRBD2,CSVGAGKRGPYEQYF,TGCAGCGTGGGGGCGGGTAAGCGGGGGCCTTACGAGCAGTACTTC
TRBV4-3,many,TRBJ1-1,.,CASSQELGPNTEAFF,TGCGCCAGCAGCCAAGAACTGGGGCCAAACACTGAAGCTTTCTTT
TRBV28,many,TRBJ2-3,TRBD2,CASSPFVGAGVTDTQYF,TGTGCCAGCAGTCCCTTTGTGGGAGCGGGAGTGACAGATACGCAGTATTTT
TRBV15,few,TRBJ2-2,TRBD2,CATSRDRLAGAGELFF,TGTGCCACCAGCAGAGATAGGCTAGCGGGAGCCGGGGAGCTGTTTTTT
TRBV20-1,.,TRBJ2-7,.,CSAQRGGAYEQYF,TGCAGTGCGCAGAGGGGGGGGGCCTACGAGCAGTACTTC